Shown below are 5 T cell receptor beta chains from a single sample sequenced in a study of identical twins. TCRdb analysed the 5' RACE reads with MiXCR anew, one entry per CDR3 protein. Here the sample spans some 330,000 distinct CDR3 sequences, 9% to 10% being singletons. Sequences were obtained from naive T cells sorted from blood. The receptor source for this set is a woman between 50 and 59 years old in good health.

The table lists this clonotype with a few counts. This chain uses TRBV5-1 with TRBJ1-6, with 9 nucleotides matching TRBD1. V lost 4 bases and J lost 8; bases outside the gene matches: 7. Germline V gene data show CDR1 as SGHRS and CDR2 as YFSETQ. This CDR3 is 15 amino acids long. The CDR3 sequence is CASSVQGAFDSPLHF. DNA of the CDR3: TGCGCCAGCAGCGTACAGGGGGCTTTTGATTCACCCCTCCACTTT.

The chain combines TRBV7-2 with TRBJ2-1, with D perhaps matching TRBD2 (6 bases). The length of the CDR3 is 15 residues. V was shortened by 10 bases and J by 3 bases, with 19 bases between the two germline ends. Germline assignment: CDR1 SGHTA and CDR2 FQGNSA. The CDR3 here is CATQSERARYNEQFF. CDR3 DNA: TGTGCCACCCAGTCGGAGCGGGCCCGCTACAATGAGCAGTTCTTC.

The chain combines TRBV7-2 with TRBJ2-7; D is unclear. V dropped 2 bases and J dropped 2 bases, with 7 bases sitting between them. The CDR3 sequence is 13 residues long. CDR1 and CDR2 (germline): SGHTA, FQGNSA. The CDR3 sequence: CASSLYDAYEQYF. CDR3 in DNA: TGTGCCAGCAGCTTATACGATGCCTACGAGCAGTACTTC. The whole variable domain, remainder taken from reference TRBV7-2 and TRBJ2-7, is GAGVSQSPSNKVTEKGKDVELRCDPISGHTALYWYRQSLGQGLEFLIYFQGNSAPDKSGLPSDRFSAERTGGSVSTLTIQRTQQEDSAVYLCASSLYDAYEQYFGPGTRLTVT.

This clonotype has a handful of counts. The chain's CDR3 is CASSLAYEETQYF. In DNA, the CDR3 is TGTGCCAGCAGCTTAGCGTACGAAGAGACCCAGTACTTC. The V call is TRBV7-9, the J call TRBJ2-5, with D unclear. The CDR3 spans 13 residues. V lost 0 bases, J lost 3 bases, and 5 bases lay in between. Germline lookup yields CDR1 SEHNR and CDR2 FQNEAQ (reference sequence). Together with reference TRBV7-9 and TRBJ2-5, the CDR3 gives the full variable domain: DTGVSQNPRHKITKRGQNVTFRCDPISEHNRLYWYRQTLGQGPEFLTYFQNEAQLEKSRLLSDRFSAERPKGSFSTLEIQRTEQGDSAMYLCASSLAYEETQYFGPGTRLLVL.

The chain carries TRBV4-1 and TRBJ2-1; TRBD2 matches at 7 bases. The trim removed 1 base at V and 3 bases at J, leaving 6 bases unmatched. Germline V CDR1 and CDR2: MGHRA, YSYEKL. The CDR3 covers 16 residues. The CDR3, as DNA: TGCGCCAGCAGCCAAGCGTTAGCGGGCTTCTACAATGAGCAGTTCTTC. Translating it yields CASSQALAGFYNEQFF.